This is a list of T cell receptor beta chains from one sample in a study of blood T cells in healthy people across ages. TCRdb re-analysed the 5' RACE reads in MiXCR, keeping a single row per CDR3 protein. Among 540,000 or so distinct CDR3 sequences listed, 24% were seen once. The same sample was also used in a study of T cells of mothers and their children.

Material: blood. All receptors derive from a boy aged 5-17 years in good health. CDR3s include the opening cysteine and the closing phenylalanine or tryptophan. D genes are given only for firm matches. Rows may omit the clone size; those that give it use once, few, many or a size class.

NA	TRBD1	TRBJ2-1	TRBV27	TGTGCCAGTAGACAGGGGGCTTCCACACATGAGCAGTTCTTC	CASRQGASTHEQFF
NA	NA	TRBJ2-3	TRBV10-3	TGTGCCATCGAAGGCTCCAACACAGATACGCAGTATTTT	CAIEGSNTDTQYF
NA	TRBD1	TRBJ1-1	TRBV24-1	TGTGCCACCCAACAGGGGGCTCGGACTGAAGCTTTCTTT	CATQQGARTEAFF
NA	NA	TRBJ2-1	TRBV7-3	TGTGCCAGCAGCTCAAGGGGGGGATACAATGAGCAGTTCTTC	CASSSRGGYNEQFF
NA	TRBD1	TRBJ2-5	TRBV5-8	TGTGCCAGCAGCTTGGAAGTCCTATGGGACAGGCAAGAGACCCAGTACTTC	CASSLEVLWDRQETQYF
few	NA	TRBJ2-3	TRBV7-2	TGTGCCAGCAGCTTAGGTACGGGGGGCGGACCAGATACGCAGTATTTT	CASSLGTGGGPDTQYF
NA	TRBD1	TRBJ2-5	TRBV4-1	TGCGCCAGCAGCCCGAGCGGCGGGACAGGAGTCCAAGAGACCCAGTACTTC	CASSPSGGTGVQETQYF
few	NA	TRBJ2-7	TRBV7-9	TGTGCCAGCAGTCCCCCAGGGGCAAAGGACGAGCAGTACTTC	CASSPPGAKDEQYF
few	TRBD2	TRBJ2-3	TRBV28	TGTGCCAGCAGCCAACGGGGGGGCCCCACAGATACGCAGTATTTT	CASSQRGGPTDTQYF
many	NA	TRBJ2-7	TRBV28	TGTGCCAGCAGTGCCCTCCGGGGGGCCGCCTACGAGCAGTACTTC	CASSALRGAAYEQYF
many	NA	TRBJ2-4	TRBV5-1	TGCGCCAGCAGCTTGTTTTGGCAGGACTCCCAAATAGCCAAAAACATTCAGTACTTC	CASSLFWQDSQIAKNIQYF
NA	NA	TRBJ2-3	TRBV14	TGTGCCAGCAGCCAAGGGAAAGGAGCGAAGAGCACAGATACGCAGTATTTT	CASSQGKGAKSTDTQYF
few	NA	TRBJ2-5	TRBV7-2	TGTGCCAGCAGCTTACCTCTGGGGGGCGGGTTGGAGACCCAGTACTTC	CASSLPLGGGLETQYF
few	NA	TRBJ2-1	TRBV28	TGTGCCAGCAGTACAGGCCCCCCCCAGCAGTTCTTC	CASSTGPPQQFF
NA	TRBD1	TRBJ1-2	TRBV28	TGTGCCAGCAGTGACAGGGGATTGTGGGGCTACACCTTC	CASSDRGLWGYTF
NA	NA	TRBJ2-1	TRBV11-2	TGTGCCAGCAGCTTAGCTCCGGACGCAACCAATGAGCAGTTCTTC	CASSLAPDATNEQFF
NA	NA	TRBJ2-3	TRBV20-1	TGCAGTGCTAGAGAGACTGGCCGACAAGATACGCAGTATTTT	CSARETGRQDTQYF
NA	NA	TRBJ2-1	TRBV29-1	TGCAGCGTCGACCAGTCAGGGTTTAGTCCCTTAATCGACGATGAGCAGTTCTTC	CSVDQSGFSPLIDDEQFF
NA	TRBD2	TRBJ2-1	TRBV24-1	TGTGCCACCAGTGATACTAGCGGGAGAGGCAATGAGCAGTTCTTC	CATSDTSGRGNEQFF
NA	NA	TRBJ2-3	TRBV21-1	TGTGCCAGCAGCAAATTGGGGGGACAGGGCGCCCGGCATACGCAGTATTTT	CASSKLGGQGARHTQYF
once	TRBD1	TRBJ1-3	TRBV20-1	TGCAGTGCCATACCGAGGGAAGGGGGCTCCGGAAACACCATATATTTT	CSAIPREGGSGNTIYF
few	TRBD2	TRBJ2-3	TRBV3-1	TGTGCCAGCAGCCAAGAGACTAGCGGCACAGATACGCAGTATTTT	CASSQETSGTDTQYF
few	TRBD2	TRBJ2-2	TRBV6-2/TRBV6-3	TGTGCCAGCAAGCGGGAGGGCCCCACCGGGGAGCTGTTTTTT	CASKREGPTGELFF
few	TRBD2	TRBJ2-1	TRBV2	TGTGCCAGCAGTGAAAGGAGACTAGCGGTGATCTACGCCTACAATGAGCAGTTCTTC	CASSERRLAVIYAYNEQFF
NA	TRBD1	TRBJ1-2	TRBV12-3/TRBV12-4	TGTGCCAGCAGTCTGTCCGTCGGGACAGGAGCCTTTCTGAAGGAATCTTTCTATGGCTACACCTTC	CASSLSVGTGAFLKESFYGYTF
many	NA	TRBJ2-2	TRBV4-3	TGCGCCAGCAGCCAAGATACAGGGGGGGTCGGGGAGCTGTTTTTT	CASSQDTGGVGELFF
few	TRBD2	TRBJ2-7	TRBV3-1	TGTGCCAGCAGCCAAGATTTGGGACTAGCGGGCCGTACGGGCTCATACGAGCAGTACTTC	CASSQDLGLAGRTGSYEQYF
NA	NA	TRBJ2-7	TRBV6-2/TRBV6-3	TGTGCCAGCAGCACATCCCACGGGAAGCCCTACGAGCAGTACTTC	CASSTSHGKPYEQYF
NA	NA	TRBJ1-1	TRBV4-3	TGCGCCAGCAGCCGTGGCGGGGGCAGCGGGGAGACTGAAGCTTTCTTT	CASSRGGGSGETEAFF
NA	NA	TRBJ2-5	TRBV18	TGTGCCAGCTCGCCAGACAGGATCGGAAAGACCCAGTACTTC	CASSPDRIGKTQYF
NA	TRBD1	TRBJ2-7	TRBV5-1	TGCGCCAGCAGCTTAAATCCGGGACAGGGCGTCTCCTACGAGCAGTACTTC	CASSLNPGQGVSYEQYF
few	TRBD2	TRBJ2-7	TRBV10-3	TGTGCCATCAGTGATTTTGGGACTAGCGTGTACGAGCAGTGCTTC	CAISDFGTSVYEQCF